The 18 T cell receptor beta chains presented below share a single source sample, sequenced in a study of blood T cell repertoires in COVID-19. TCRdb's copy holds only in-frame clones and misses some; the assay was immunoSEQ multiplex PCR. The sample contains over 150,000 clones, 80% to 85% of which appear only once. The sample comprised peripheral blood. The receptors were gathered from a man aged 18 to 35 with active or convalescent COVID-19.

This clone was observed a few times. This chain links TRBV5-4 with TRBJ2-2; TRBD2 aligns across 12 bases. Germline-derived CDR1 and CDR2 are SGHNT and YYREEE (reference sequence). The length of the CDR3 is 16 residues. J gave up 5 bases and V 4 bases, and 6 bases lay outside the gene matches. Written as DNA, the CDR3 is TGTGCCAGCAGCCCCGGACTAGCGGGAAAGACCGGGGAGCTGTTTTTT. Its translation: CASSPGLAGKTGELFF. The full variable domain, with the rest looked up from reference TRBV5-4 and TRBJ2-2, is ETGVTQSPTHLIKTRGQQVTLRCSSQSGHNTVSWYQQALGQGPQFIFQYYREEENGRGNFPPRFSGLQFPNYSSELNVNALELDDSALYLCASSPGLAGKTGELFFGEGSRLTVL.

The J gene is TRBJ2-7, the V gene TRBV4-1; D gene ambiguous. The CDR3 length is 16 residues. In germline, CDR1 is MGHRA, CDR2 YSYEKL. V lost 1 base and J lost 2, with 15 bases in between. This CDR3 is CASSQGLSYPTYEQYF. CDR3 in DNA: TGCGCCAGCAGCCAAGGCCTGTCGTACCCTACCTACGAGCAGTACTTC.

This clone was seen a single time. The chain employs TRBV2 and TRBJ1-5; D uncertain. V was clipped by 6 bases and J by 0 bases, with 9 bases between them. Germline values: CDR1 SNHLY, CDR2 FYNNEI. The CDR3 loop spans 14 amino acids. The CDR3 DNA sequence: TGTGCCAGCAGCCGGGAGTATAGCAATCAGCCCCAGCATTTT. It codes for CASSREYSNQPQHF.

The CDR3 sequence is CASSPLRTFTDTQYF. Here the CDR3 DNA reads TGTGCCAGCAGCCCGCTCCGGACTTTCACAGATACGCAGTATTTT. The V gene is TRBV7-9, the J gene TRBJ2-3, with D perhaps matching TRBD2 (5 bases). CDR3 length: 15 amino acids. Germline CDR1 and CDR2: SEHNR and FQNEAQ (reference sequence). The V end lost 5 bases, the J end lost 2 bases, and 14 bases lay between the germline ends.

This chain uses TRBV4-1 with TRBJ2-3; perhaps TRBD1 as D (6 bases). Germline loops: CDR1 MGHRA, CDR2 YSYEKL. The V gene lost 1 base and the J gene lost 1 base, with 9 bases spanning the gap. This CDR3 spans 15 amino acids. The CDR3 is CASSQAGGRTDTQYF. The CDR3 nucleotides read TGCGCCAGCAGCCAAGCTGGGGGCCGCACAGATACGCAGTATTTT.

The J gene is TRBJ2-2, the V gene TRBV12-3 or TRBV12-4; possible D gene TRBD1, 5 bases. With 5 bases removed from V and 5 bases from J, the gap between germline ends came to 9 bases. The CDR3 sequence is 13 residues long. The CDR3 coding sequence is TGTGCCAGCAGTATCAGGGTAACCGGGGAGCTGTTTTTT. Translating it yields CASSIRVTGELFF.

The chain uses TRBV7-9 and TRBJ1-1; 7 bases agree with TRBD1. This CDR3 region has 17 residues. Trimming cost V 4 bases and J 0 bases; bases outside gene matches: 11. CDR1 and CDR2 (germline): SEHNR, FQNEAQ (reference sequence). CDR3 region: CASSSYRGRNMNTEAFF. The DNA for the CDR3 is TGTGCCAGCAGCTCTTACAGGGGTCGGAATATGAACACTGAAGCTTTCTTT.

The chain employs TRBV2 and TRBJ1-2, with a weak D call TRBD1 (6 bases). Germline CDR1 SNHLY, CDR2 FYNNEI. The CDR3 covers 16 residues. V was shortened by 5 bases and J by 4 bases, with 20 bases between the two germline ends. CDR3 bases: TGTGCCAGCAGTATACCGGGGGGCAGGAAGAGCTATGGCTACACCTTC. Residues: CASSIPGGRKSYGYTF.

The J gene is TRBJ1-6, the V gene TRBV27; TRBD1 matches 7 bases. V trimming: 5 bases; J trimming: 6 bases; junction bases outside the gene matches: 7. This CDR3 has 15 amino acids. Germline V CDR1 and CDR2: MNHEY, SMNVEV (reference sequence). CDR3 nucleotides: TGTGCCAGCAGTCCATCCGGGACAGTTAATTCACCCCTCCACTTT. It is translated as CASSPSGTVNSPLHF.

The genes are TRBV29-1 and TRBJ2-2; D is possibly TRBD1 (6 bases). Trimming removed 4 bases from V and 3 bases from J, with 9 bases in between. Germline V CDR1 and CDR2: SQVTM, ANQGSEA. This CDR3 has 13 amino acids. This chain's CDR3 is CSVVQGYTGELFF. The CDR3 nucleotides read TGCAGCGTTGTACAGGGTTACACCGGGGAGCTGTTTTTT.

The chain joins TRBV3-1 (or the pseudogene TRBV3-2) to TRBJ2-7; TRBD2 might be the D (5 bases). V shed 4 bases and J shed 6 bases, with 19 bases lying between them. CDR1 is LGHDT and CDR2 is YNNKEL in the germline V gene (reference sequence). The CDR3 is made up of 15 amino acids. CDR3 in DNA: TGTGCCAGCAGCCCGGTGCGGACTGCTACTCGCGAGCAGTACTTC. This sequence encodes CASSPVRTATREQYF.

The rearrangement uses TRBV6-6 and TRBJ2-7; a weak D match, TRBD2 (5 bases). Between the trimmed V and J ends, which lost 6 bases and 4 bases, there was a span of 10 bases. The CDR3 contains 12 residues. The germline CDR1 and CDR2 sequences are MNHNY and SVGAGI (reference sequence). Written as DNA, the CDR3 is TGTGCCAGCAGGCGGGCGACGTACGAGCAGTACTTC. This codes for CASRRATYEQYF.

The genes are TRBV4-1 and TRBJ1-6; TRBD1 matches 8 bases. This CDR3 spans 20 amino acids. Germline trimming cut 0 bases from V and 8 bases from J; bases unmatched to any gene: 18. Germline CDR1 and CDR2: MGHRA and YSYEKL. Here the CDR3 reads CASSQDRTGTFGESDSPLHF. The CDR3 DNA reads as TGCGCCAGCAGCCAAGACAGGACAGGGACCTTTGGCGAATCGGATTCACCCCTCCACTTT.

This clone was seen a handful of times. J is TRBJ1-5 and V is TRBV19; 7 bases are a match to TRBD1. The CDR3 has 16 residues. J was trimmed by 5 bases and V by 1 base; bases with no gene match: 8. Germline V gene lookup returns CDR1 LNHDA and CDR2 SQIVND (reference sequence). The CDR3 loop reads CASSIGGGTADQPQHF. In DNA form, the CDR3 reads TGTGCCAGTAGTATAGGCGGCGGGACAGCGGATCAGCCCCAGCATTTT.

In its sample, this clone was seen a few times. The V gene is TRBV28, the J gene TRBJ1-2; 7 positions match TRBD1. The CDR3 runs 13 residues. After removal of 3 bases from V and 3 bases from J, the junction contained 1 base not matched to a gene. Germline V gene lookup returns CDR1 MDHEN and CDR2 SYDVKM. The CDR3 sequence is CASSLGQHYGYTF. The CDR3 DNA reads TGTGCCAGCAGTTTGGGACAGCACTATGGCTACACCTTC.

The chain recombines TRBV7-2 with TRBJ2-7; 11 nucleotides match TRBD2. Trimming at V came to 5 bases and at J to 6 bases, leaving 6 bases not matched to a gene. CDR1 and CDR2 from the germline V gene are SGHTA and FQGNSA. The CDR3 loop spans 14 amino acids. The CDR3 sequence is CASSVSGRASEQYF. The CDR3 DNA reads TGTGCCAGCAGCGTTAGCGGGAGGGCCTCCGAGCAGTACTTC.

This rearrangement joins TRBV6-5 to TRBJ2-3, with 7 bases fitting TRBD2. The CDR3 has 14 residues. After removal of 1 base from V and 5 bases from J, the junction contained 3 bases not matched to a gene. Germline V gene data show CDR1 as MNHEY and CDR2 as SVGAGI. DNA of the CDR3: TGTGCCAGCAGTTACTGGCGGGAGCGAGATACGCAGTATTTT. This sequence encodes CASSYWRERDTQYF.

CDR3 amino acids: CASSQDGVILDRGDGYTF. As DNA, the CDR3 is TGCGCCAGCAGCCAAGATGGGGTCATTTTGGACAGGGGGGATGGCTACACCTTC. The chain carries TRBV4-3 and TRBJ1-2; 10 nucleotides match TRBD1. V was pared by 0 bases and J by 6 bases, with 13 bases of the junction left unmatched. The germline V gene has CDR1 LGHNA and CDR2 YSLEER. The CDR3 contains 18 residues.